The 7 T cell receptor beta chains below all came from one sample that was sequenced in a study of post-analysis software for immune sequencing data. Whole-study results and caveats: Relative to controls, patients had several TRBV segments at higher frequency, with TRBV5-6, TRBV5-1 and TRBV20-1 among these.

Presence of unique molecular identifiers characterized the TCR beta cDNA libraries. One entry per CDR3 protein, called by TCRdb with MiXCR from the PCR reads. In the table there are roughly 650,000 distinct CDR3 sequences, approximately 60% of which are singletons. These receptors have no identified antigens. Material for sequencing was blood. The receptors here all came from a girl aged 2-9 years with multiple sclerosis.

V gene TRBV20-1 combines with J gene TRBJ2-7, with 14 nucleotides matching TRBD2. Looked up from germline, CDR1 is DFQATT and CDR2 is SNEGSKA (reference sequence). J lost 7 bases, V lost 6 bases, and 11 bases had no gene match. This CDR3 region has 15 residues. The DNA for the CDR3 is TGCAGTGCAGCTCGGGGACTAGCGGGAGCGGATGAGCAGTACTTC. Its protein product is CSAARGLAGADEQYF.

The chain employs TRBV4-2 and TRBJ2-5, with D maybe TRBD1 (6 bases). CDR1 and CDR2 (germline): LGHNA, YNFKEQ. The CDR3 is made up of 16 amino acids. The ends were cut back, 3 bases at V and 2 bases at J, with 16 bases in the middle. CDR3 region: CASSQEPGQGQETQYF. CDR3 nucleotides: TGTGCCAGCAGCCAGGAACCGGGACAAGGACAAGAGACCCAGTACTTC.

The chain employs TRBV4-2 and TRBJ1-4, with 8 bases lining up with TRBD1. From germline, CDR1 is LGHNA and CDR2 YNFKEQ. This CDR3 is built from 17 residues. J gave up 0 bases and V 4 bases, and 7 bases lay outside the gene matches. In DNA, the CDR3 is TGTGCCAGCAGCCTTGACAGGGGAGTTGCAACTAATGAAAAACTGTTTTTT. Its translation: CASSLDRGVATNEKLFF.

The count of this clonotype is one. Here the CDR3 DNA reads TGTGCCGCTAGGACAGGGAATGAGCAGTTCTTC. Amino acid sequence: CAARTGNEQFF. The V gene is TRBV7-9, the J gene TRBJ2-1; 8 nucleotides match TRBD1. This CDR3 contains 11 residues. Germline V gene data show CDR1 as SEHNR and CDR2 as FQNEAQ (reference sequence). Trimming took 11 bases from V and 7 from J; bases not matched to a gene: 4.

The chain is built from TRBV7-2 and TRBJ1-5; 8 nucleotides line up with TRBD1. Germline values: CDR1 SGHTA, CDR2 FQGNSA. The CDR3 sequence is 15 residues long. The ends lost 5 bases at V and 11 bases at J; junction bases unmatched: 14. The CDR3 loop reads CASSRGTGVGVAQHF. CDR3 DNA sequence: TGTGCCAGCAGCCGCGGGACAGGCGTTGGGGTGGCCCAGCATTTT.

This clonotype was found once. The chain recombines TRBV3-1 with TRBJ2-7; D might be TRBD2 (6 bases). CDR1 and CDR2 (germline): LGHDT, YNNKEL (reference sequence). The CDR3 length is 13 residues. Trimming shortened V by 2 bases and J by 7 bases, and 12 bases separated the two germline ends. CDR3 amino acids: CASSQSAAGEQYF. Written as DNA, the CDR3 is TGTGCCAGCAGCCAATCGGCGGCGGGAGAGCAGTACTTC.

There are a few counts of this clonotype. The chain links TRBV20-1 to TRBJ2-3; no definite D call. Trimming cost V 2 bases and J 0 bases, with 3 bases left between them. The CDR3 totals 12 residues. The germline V gene has CDR1 DFQATT and CDR2 SNEGSKA (reference sequence). Here the CDR3 reads CSARTSTDTQYF. CDR3 nucleotides: TGCAGTGCTAGAACGAGCACAGATACGCAGTATTTT.